These T cell receptor beta chains were read from a single sample in a study of blood T cell repertoires in COVID-19. Clones were read by immunoSEQ multiplex PCR, and TCRdb kept only the in-frame ones, dropping some. The sample records approximately 230,000 clones, around 88% being singletons. The sequencing input was peripheral blood. Receptor source: a woman aged 25 to 39 with COVID-19, enrolled during active disease. CDR3s include the opening cysteine and the closing phenylalanine or tryptophan. A D gene is named only where the DNA matches it firmly.

CDR3 length,J gene,D gene,V gene,CDR3 DNA,CDR3 protein
15,TRBJ1-4,-,TRBV28,TGTGCCAGCAGACGGGTAGGAGAGGCTAATGAAAAACTGTTTTTT,CASRRVGEANEKLFF
17,TRBJ2-5,TRBD1,TRBV24-1,TGTGCCACCAGTGACCATAGGACAGGGGGCTCACAAGAGACCCAGTACTTC,CATSDHRTGGSQETQYF
12,TRBJ2-7,-,TRBV29-1,TGCAGCGTTGCCAGTGGAGCATACGAGCAGTACTTC,CSVASGAYEQYF
14,TRBJ2-7,TRBD1,TRBV5-6,TGTGCCAGCAGCTTGGGGGACAGGGGGTTCGAGCAGTACTTC,CASSLGDRGFEQYF
17,TRBJ1-1,TRBD1,TRBV6-2/TRBV6-3,TGTGCCAGCAGTTACGTACAGGGGGCCGGGGTGAACACTGAAGCTTTCTTT,CASSYVQGAGVNTEAFF
18,TRBJ2-3,TRBD2,TRBV7-8,TGTGCCAGCAGCTTAGGGATTGCGCGACTAGCGTATGCAGATACGCAGTATTTT,CASSLGIARLAYADTQYF
15,TRBJ2-7,-,TRBV28,TGTGCCAGCAGCCCCCGACAGCACGCTCCCTACGAGCAGTACTTC,CASSPRQHAPYEQYF
16,TRBJ2-1,TRBD2,TRBV25-1,TGTGCCAGCAGTGGAGGGGGACTAGCGGGATGGGTTGAGCAGTTCTTC,CASSGGGLAGWVEQFF
15,TRBJ2-2,-,TRBV27,TGTGCCAGCAGTTTAGTCAGGGGGAACACCGGGGAGCTGTTTTTT,CASSLVRGNTGELFF
16,TRBJ2-3,TRBD1,TRBV6-4,TGTGCCAGCAGTGACTCGATACAGGGGGACACAGATACGCAGTATTTT,CASSDSIQGDTDTQYF
14,TRBJ1-1,-,TRBV4-1,TGCGCCAGCAGCCACTACGCCTCCCCCACTGAAGCTTTCTTT,CASSHYASPTEAFF
14,TRBJ2-3,TRBD2,TRBV6-5,TGTGCCAGCAGATTAGCGGGGGGCACAGATACGCAGTATTTT,CASRLAGGTDTQYF
12,TRBJ2-1,-,TRBV6-2/TRBV6-3,TGTGCCAGCAGTTACCCTGCGACAGAGCAGTTCTTC,CASSYPATEQFF
16,TRBJ2-1,TRBD2,TRBV6-5,TGTGCCAGCAGTTACTCGTTCGGGGGGGATAACAATGAGCAGTTCTTC,CASSYSFGGDNNEQFF
15,TRBJ2-7,TRBD2,TRBV4-3,TGCGCCAGCAGCCAGGGGGGGGGAAACGCCTACGAGCAGTACTTC,CASSQGGGNAYEQYF
13,TRBJ2-1,-,TRBV4-2,TGTGCCAGCAGCCAAGTTTTAGGGGATGAGCAGTTCTTC,CASSQVLGDEQFF
14,TRBJ2-7,TRBD1,TRBV28,TGTGCCAGCAGGGGACAGGGACAGAACTACGAGCAGTACTTC,CASRGQGQNYEQYF
15,TRBJ2-7,-,TRBV10-1,TGCGCCAGCAGTGGCTTACAGGACAGCTCCTACGAGCAGTACTTC,CASSGLQDSSYEQYF
13,TRBJ1-1,-,TRBV2,TGTGCCATCCCAGCGGCCGAGAACACTGAAGCTTTCTTT,CAIPAAENTEAFF
16,TRBJ1-3,-,TRBV14,TGTGCCAGCAGCCAACCGTCAAGAGACTCTGGAAACACCATATATTTT,CASSQPSRDSGNTIYF